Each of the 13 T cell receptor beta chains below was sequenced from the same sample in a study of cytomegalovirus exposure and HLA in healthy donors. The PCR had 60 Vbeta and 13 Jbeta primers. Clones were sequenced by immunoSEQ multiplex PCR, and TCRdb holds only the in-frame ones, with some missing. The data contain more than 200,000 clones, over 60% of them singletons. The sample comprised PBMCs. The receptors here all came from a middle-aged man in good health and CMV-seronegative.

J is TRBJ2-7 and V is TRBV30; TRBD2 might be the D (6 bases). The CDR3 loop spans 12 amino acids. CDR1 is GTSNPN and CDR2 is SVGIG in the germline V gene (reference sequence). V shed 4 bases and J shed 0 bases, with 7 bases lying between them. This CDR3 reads CAWTGSSYEQYF. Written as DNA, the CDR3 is TGTGCCTGGACCGGGAGCTCCTACGAGCAGTACTTC. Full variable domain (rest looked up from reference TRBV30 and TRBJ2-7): SQTIHQWPATLVQPVGSPLSLECTVEGTSNPNLYWYRQAAGRGLQLLFYSVGIGQISSEVPQNLSASRPQDRQFILSSKKLLLSDSGFYLCAWTGSSYEQYFGPGTRLTVT.

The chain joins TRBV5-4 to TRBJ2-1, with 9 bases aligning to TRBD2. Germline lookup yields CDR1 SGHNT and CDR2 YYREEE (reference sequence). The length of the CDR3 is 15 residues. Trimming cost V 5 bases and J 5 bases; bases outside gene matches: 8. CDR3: CASSHLAGPNNEQFF. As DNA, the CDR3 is TGTGCCAGCAGTCATCTAGCGGGGCCCAACAATGAGCAGTTCTTC. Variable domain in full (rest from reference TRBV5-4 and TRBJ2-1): ETGVTQSPTHLIKTRGQQVTLRCSSQSGHNTVSWYQQALGQGPQFIFQYYREEENGRGNFPPRFSGLQFPNYSSELNVNALELDDSALYLCASSHLAGPNNEQFFGPGTRLTVL.

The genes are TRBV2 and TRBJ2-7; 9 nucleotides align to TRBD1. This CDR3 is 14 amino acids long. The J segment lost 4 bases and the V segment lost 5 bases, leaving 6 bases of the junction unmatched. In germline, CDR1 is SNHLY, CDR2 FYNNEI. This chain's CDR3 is CASSYRGLWYEQYF. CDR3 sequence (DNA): TGTGCCAGCAGTTACAGGGGGCTATGGTACGAGCAGTACTTC.

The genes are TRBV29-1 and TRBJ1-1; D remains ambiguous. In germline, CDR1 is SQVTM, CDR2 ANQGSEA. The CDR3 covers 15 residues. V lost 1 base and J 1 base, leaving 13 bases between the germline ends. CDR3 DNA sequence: TGCAGCGTTGAAGGGTACAGACGGAAGAACACTGAAGCTTTCTTT. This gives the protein CSVEGYRRKNTEAFF. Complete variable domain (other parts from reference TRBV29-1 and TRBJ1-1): SAVISQKPSRDICQRGTSLTIQCQVDSQVTMMFWYRQQPGQSLTLIATANQGSEATYESGFVIDKFPISRPNLTFSTLTVSNMSPEDSSIYLCSVEGYRRKNTEAFFGQGTRLTVV.

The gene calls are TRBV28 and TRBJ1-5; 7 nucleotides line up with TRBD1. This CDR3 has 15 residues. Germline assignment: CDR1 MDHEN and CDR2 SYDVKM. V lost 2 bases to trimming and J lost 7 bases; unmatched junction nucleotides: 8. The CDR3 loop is CASSLDTPRGQPQHF. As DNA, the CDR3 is TGTGCCAGCAGTTTAGACACCCCCAGGGGGCAGCCCCAGCATTTT.

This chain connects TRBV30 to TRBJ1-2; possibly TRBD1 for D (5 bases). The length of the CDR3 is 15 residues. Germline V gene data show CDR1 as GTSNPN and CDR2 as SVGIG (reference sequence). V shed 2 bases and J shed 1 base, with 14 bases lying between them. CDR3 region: CAWSYGGGDNYGYTF. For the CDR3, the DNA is TGTGCCTGGAGTTATGGGGGAGGGGATAACTATGGCTACACCTTC.

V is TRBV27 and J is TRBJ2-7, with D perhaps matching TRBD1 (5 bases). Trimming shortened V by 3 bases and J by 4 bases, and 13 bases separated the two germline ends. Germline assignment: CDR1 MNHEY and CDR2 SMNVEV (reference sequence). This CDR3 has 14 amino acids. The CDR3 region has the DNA TGTGCCAGCAGTTTCGCCGCAGGGTTGTACGAGCAGTACTTC. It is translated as CASSFAAGLYEQYF.

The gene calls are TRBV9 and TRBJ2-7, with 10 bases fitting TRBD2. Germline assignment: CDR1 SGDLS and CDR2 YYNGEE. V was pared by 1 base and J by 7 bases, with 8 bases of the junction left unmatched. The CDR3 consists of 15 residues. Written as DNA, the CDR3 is TGTGCCAGCAGCGTATCCCGTCTAGCGGGGGAAGAGCAGTACTTC. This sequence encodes CASSVSRLAGEEQYF. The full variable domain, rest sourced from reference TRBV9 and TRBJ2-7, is DSGVTQTPKHLITATGQRVTLRCSPRSGDLSVYWYQQSLDQGLQFLIQYYNGEERAKGNILERFSAQQFPDLHSELNLSSLELGDSALYFCASSVSRLAGEEQYFGPGTRLTVT.

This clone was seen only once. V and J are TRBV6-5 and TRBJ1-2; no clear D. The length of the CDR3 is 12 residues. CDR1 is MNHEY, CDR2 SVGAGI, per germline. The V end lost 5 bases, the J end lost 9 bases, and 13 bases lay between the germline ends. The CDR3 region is CASSVDSGSYTF. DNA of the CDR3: TGTGCCAGCAGTGTCGATTCCGGGAGCTACACCTTC.

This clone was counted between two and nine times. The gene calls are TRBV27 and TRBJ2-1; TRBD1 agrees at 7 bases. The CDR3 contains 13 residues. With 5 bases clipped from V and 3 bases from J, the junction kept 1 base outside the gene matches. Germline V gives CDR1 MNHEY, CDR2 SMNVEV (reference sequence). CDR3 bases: TGTGCCAGCAGTCGGGACAGCTACAATGAGCAGTTCTTC. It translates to CASSRDSYNEQFF.

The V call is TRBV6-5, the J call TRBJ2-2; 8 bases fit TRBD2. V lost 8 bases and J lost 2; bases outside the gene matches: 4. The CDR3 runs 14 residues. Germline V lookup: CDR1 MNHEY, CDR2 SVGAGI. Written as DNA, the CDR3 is TGTGCCAGCCAGCGGGGGCCTAACACCGGGGAGCTGTTTTTT. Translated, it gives CASQRGPNTGELFF.

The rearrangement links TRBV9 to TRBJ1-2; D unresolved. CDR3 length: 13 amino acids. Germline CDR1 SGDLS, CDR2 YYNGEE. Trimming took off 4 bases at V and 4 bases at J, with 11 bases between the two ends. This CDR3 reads CASSLTGGYGYTF. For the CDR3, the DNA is TGTGCCAGCAGCCTCACCGGTGGCTATGGCTACACCTTC. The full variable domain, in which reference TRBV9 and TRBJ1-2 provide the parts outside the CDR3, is DSGVTQTPKHLITATGQRVTLRCSPRSGDLSVYWYQQSLDQGLQFLIQYYNGEERAKGNILERFSAQQFPDLHSELNLSSLELGDSALYFCASSLTGGYGYTFGSGTRLTVV.

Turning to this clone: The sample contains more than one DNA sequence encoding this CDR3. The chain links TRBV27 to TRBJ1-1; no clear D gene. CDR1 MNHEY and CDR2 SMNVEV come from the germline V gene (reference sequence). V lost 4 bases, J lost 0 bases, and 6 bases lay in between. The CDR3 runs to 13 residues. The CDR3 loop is CASSSQMNTEAFF. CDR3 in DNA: TGTGCCAGCAGTTCCCAGATGAACACTGAAGCTTTCTTT.